This T cell receptor beta chain was sequenced during a study of neurological immune-mediated disorders. TCRdb re-derived calls from the 5' RACE reads in MiXCR, one entry per CDR3 protein. The data contain around 66,000 distinct CDR3 sequences, roughly 4.4% of them singletons. Unsorted libraries were prepared from 2 million PBMCs held at -80 C. In its sample, this clonotype was seen many times. This CDR3 region has 15 residues. V trimming: 7 bases; J trimming: 7 bases; junction bases outside the gene matches: 10. Germline assignment: CDR1 KGHDR and CDR2 SFDVKD. The clonotype comes from a woman in her 70s with multiple sclerosis. Sequencing input: PBMCs. The chain links TRBV24-1 to TRBJ2-1; TRBD2 matches 9 bases. CDR3 protein: CATSPGTSFLNEQFF. The CDR3 bases are TGTGCCACCAGCCCCGGGACTAGCTTCTTGAATGAGCAGTTCTTC.